These T cell receptor beta chains were read from a single sample in a study of blood T cell repertoires in COVID-19. The repertoire was sequenced with immunoSEQ multiplex PCR; TCRdb's copy has only in-frame clones and lacks some. In the table there are 400,000 to 450,000 clones, 70% to 90% of which are singletons. The source material was peripheral blood. The receptors stem from a young man with COVID-19, enrolled during active disease. Both conserved end residues are part of each CDR3. Fields, in order: J gene, V gene, D gene, CDR3 protein, CDR3 DNA. D genes are given only for firm matches.

>TRBJ2-1|TRBV7-2|TRBD2
CASSLEGLALNEQFF
TGTGCCAGCAGCTTAGAGGGACTAGCCTTGAATGAGCAGTTCTTC
>TRBJ2-5|TRBV28|.
CASSLIAPQETQYF
TGTGCCAGCAGTTTAATAGCGCCACAAGAGACCCAGTACTTC
>TRBJ2-3|TRBV5-1|.
CASSLAGLPKYTDTQYF
TGCGCCAGCAGCTTGGCTGGACTGCCGAAATACACAGATACGCAGTATTTT
>TRBJ1-5|TRBV14|.
CASSLDSYQPQHF
TGTGCCAGCAGCCTGGACTCTTATCAGCCCCAGCATTTT
>TRBJ1-6|TRBV5-6|TRBD1
CASSSTGGFNSPLHF
TGTGCCAGCAGCTCGACAGGGGGATTTAATTCACCCCTCCACTTT
>TRBJ2-5|TRBV7-9|TRBD2
CASSQRASGRRETQYF
TGTGCCAGCAGCCAGAGGGCTAGCGGGAGAAGAGAGACCCAGTACTTC
>TRBJ2-7|TRBV7-8|TRBD1
CASSEWTGPTYEQYF
TGTGCCAGCAGCGAGTGGACAGGGCCAACCTACGAGCAGTACTTC
>TRBJ2-5|TRBV19|TRBD2
CASSKGDLAAETQYF
TGTGCCAGTAGTAAGGGTGATCTAGCGGCGGAGACCCAGTACTTC
>TRBJ1-2|TRBV5-1|TRBD1
CASSPGQGGGYTF
TGCGCCAGCAGCCCAGGACAGGGGGGCGGCTACACCTTC
>TRBJ2-1|TRBV5-1|.
CASSFSDTYNEQFF
TGCGCCAGCAGCTTCTCAGACACTTACAATGAGCAGTTCTTC
>TRBJ1-5|TRBV6-2/TRBV6-3|TRBD1
CASSRQGGNQPQHF
TGTGCCAGCAGCCGACAGGGAGGAAATCAGCCCCAGCATTTT
>TRBJ2-7|TRBV7-8|TRBD2
CASSPRTSGDYEQYF
TGTGCCAGCAGCCCAAGGACTAGCGGTGACTACGAGCAGTACTTC
>TRBJ2-7|TRBV29-1|TRBD1
CSVSPTGAYEQYF
TGCAGCGTTTCCCCGACAGGGGCCTACGAGCAGTACTTC
>TRBJ1-5|TRBV27|.
CASSLSGGGSNQPQHF
TGTGCCAGCAGTTTATCAGGGGGGGGGAGCAATCAGCCCCAGCATTTT
>TRBJ2-7|TRBV4-1|TRBD1
CASSQEDRGDDEQYF
TGCGCCAGCAGCCAAGAGGACAGGGGGGACGACGAGCAGTACTTC
>TRBJ1-2|TRBV7-2|TRBD1
CASSLGTGPWRGYTF
TGTGCCAGCAGCTTGGGGACAGGACCCTGGCGTGGCTACACCTTC
>TRBJ1-4|TRBV4-2|.
CASSQGQQVTNEKLFF
TGTGCCAGCAGCCAAGGTCAGCAGGTGACTAATGAAAAACTGTTTTTT